These 25 T cell receptor beta chains were all obtained from the same sample, sequenced in a study of T cells in Graves' hyperthyroidism and ophthalmopathy. TCR beta CDR3 regions were amplified from RNA transcripts. The HTBI primer set drove a first-round RT-PCR of the TCR CDR3. Each CDR3 protein gets one entry after TCRdb re-called the multiplex PCR reads with MiXCR. This sample carries about 500,000 distinct CDR3 sequences, 16% of them seen once, and the ten largest clones take about 29%. The sequencing sample was made of blood. All receptors derive from a woman aged 30 to 39 with Graves' ophthalmopathy.

This clonotype showed up many times. The genes are TRBV20-1 and TRBJ1-1; no definite D call. The length of the CDR3 is 13 residues. CDR1 is DFQATT and CDR2 is SNEGSKA in the germline V gene (reference sequence). The ends were cut back, 5 bases at V and 3 bases at J, with 13 bases in the middle. CDR3 DNA: TGCAGTGCTTTTCGAACTTGGGACACTGAAGCTTTCTTT. Protein: CSAFRTWDTEAFF.

This clonotype was seen repeatedly, ten times or more. The gene calls are TRBV7-2 and TRBJ2-7, with 7 bases aligning to TRBD2. The CDR3 is 16 residues long. With V trimmed by 4 bases and J by 4 bases, 13 bases remained unmatched. Germline V lookup: CDR1 SGHTA, CDR2 FQGNSA. CDR3 region: CASSSRVAGARYEQYF. In nucleotides, the CDR3 is TGTGCCAGCAGCTCAAGGGTGGCGGGAGCAAGGTACGAGCAGTACTTC.

This clonotype occurred many times. The chain is built from TRBV2 and TRBJ2-2; weak D call: TRBD2 (6 bases). V lost 6 bases, J lost 2 bases, and 10 bases lay in between. Germline assignment: CDR1 SNHLY and CDR2 FYNNEI. The CDR3 spans 14 residues. For the CDR3, the DNA is TGTGCCAGCAGGGGGGGTCTCAACACCGGGGAGCTGTTTTTT. Its protein is CASRGGLNTGELFF.

The chain carries TRBV11-2 and TRBJ2-1, with 9 bases identical to TRBD2. The germline V gene encodes CDR1 SGHAT and CDR2 FQNNGV. This CDR3 comprises 16 residues. The trim removed 6 bases at V and 7 bases at J, leaving 13 bases unmatched. CDR3 amino acids: CASRQGPGLATNEQFF. CDR3 nucleotide sequence: TGTGCCAGCAGGCAAGGACCGGGACTAGCTACAAATGAGCAGTTCTTC.

This clonotype was found once. The chain couples TRBV7-2 to TRBJ2-7; D is undetermined. This CDR3 region has 12 residues. Germline assignment: CDR1 SGHTA and CDR2 FQGNSA. Trimming pared 5 bases from V and 5 bases from J, leaving 10 bases between. CDR3 in DNA: TGTGCCAGCAGCCCAGTCGGGCACGAGCAGTACTTC. Residues: CASSPVGHEQYF.

This clonotype has just a few counts. In DNA form, the CDR3 reads TGTGCCAGCAGTTTAGGCGGAGTGCAGTACTTC. Encoded protein: CASSLGGVQYF. The chain couples TRBV27 to TRBJ2-7; D not certain. Germline V gene data show CDR1 as MNHEY and CDR2 as SMNVEV (reference sequence). This CDR3 is 11 amino acids long. Trimming stripped 2 bases from V and 9 bases from J, with 8 bases between.

This clonotype showed up many times. The genes are TRBV20-1 and TRBJ1-2; D remains ambiguous. V was trimmed by 2 bases and J by 8 bases, leaving 18 bases between them. The length of the CDR3 is 14 residues. Germline CDR1 DFQATT, CDR2 SNEGSKA (reference sequence). The CDR3 reads CSARYISQVDGYTF. The DNA of the CDR3 is TGCAGTGCTAGATACATAAGCCAGGTAGACGGCTACACCTTC.

The chain has TRBV29-1 and TRBJ2-1; D is perhaps TRBD2 (6 bases). The CDR3 extends over 13 amino acids. V was cut by 8 bases and J by 6 bases, with 17 bases left in between. Germline loops: CDR1 SQVTM, CDR2 ANQGSEA. The DNA of the CDR3 is TGCAGCTGCGGGACCGACAAACTCAATGAGCAGTTCTTC. This encodes CSCGTDKLNEQFF.

The V gene is TRBV27, the J gene TRBJ2-5, with 9 nucleotides matching TRBD1. This CDR3 contains 14 residues. The V and J ends lost 5 bases and 5 bases, in that order; junction bases with no gene match: 6. Per germline, CDR1 MNHEY and CDR2 SMNVEV (reference sequence). The CDR3 spells CASSKTGGGETQYF. CDR3 in DNA: TGTGCCAGCAGTAAAACAGGGGGCGGGGAGACCCAGTACTTC.

Many counts were recorded for this clonotype. V and J are TRBV20-1 and TRBJ2-1; TRBD2 might be the D (6 bases). V was trimmed by 3 bases and J by 4 bases, leaving 13 bases between them. This CDR3 comprises 14 residues. Germline V gives CDR1 DFQATT, CDR2 SNEGSKA (reference sequence). CDR3 in DNA: TGCAGTGCTAGCAAAGGAGGGCGATACAATGAGCAGTTCTTC. Residues: CSASKGGRYNEQFF.

V and J are TRBV4-1 and TRBJ1-2, with D perhaps TRBD1 (5 bases). The CDR3 is 15 residues long. From germline, CDR1 is MGHRA and CDR2 YSYEKL. Trimming took off 4 bases at V and 3 bases at J, with 15 bases between the two ends. In nucleotides, the CDR3 is TGCGCCAGCAGCCGCGAAGGGGCGTTCGACTATGGCTACACCTTC. It specifies CASSREGAFDYGYTF.

Ten or more counts support this clonotype. The rearrangement links TRBV6-2 or TRBV6-3 to TRBJ2-1; the D gene is possibly TRBD2 (5 bases). Germline V gene lookup returns CDR1 MNHEY and CDR2 SVGEGT. V lost 6 bases and J lost 9, with 12 bases in between. The CDR3 consists of 12 residues. This CDR3 reads CASSQDWSEQFF. The DNA of the CDR3 is TGTGCCAGCAGCCAGGACTGGAGTGAGCAGTTCTTC.

J is TRBJ1-5 and V is TRBV28, with D hard to call. V was clipped by 8 bases and J by 1 base, with 6 bases between them. Germline lookup yields CDR1 MDHEN and CDR2 SYDVKM. The CDR3 totals 12 residues. For the CDR3, the DNA is TGTGCCAGCGCGGACAGCAATCAGCCCCAGCATTTT. Amino acid sequence: CASADSNQPQHF.

This clonotype was detected many times. J is TRBJ2-1 and V is TRBV15; D perhaps matches TRBD2 (6 bases). The V end was cut by 0 bases, the J end by 2 bases, with 20 bases between. The CDR3 is made up of 19 amino acids. The germline V gene encodes CDR1 LNHNV and CDR2 YYDKDF (reference sequence). CDR3 protein: CATSRDNRWAGRTYNEQFF. The CDR3 region has the DNA TGTGCCACCAGCAGAGATAACAGGTGGGCAGGGAGGACCTACAATGAGCAGTTCTTC.

V usage is TRBV20-1 and J usage is TRBJ1-2; the D gene is possibly TRBD1 (5 bases). Germline V lookup: CDR1 DFQATT, CDR2 SNEGSKA (reference sequence). The CDR3 is 12 residues long. Trimming took off 6 bases at V and 3 bases at J, with 11 bases between the two ends. CDR3 amino acids: CSARRGDYGYTF. The DNA for the CDR3 is TGCAGTGCCAGGAGGGGAGACTATGGCTACACCTTC.

J is TRBJ2-3 and V is TRBV18; D is ambiguous. V lost 0 bases and J 6 bases, leaving 13 bases between the germline ends. Germline CDR1 is KGHSH and CDR2 is LQKENI. The CDR3 runs 15 residues. CDR3: CASSPPSEWFDTQYF. Written as DNA, the CDR3 is TGTGCCAGCTCACCACCGTCTGAGTGGTTCGATACGCAGTATTTT.

This clonotype was picked up a small number of times. J is TRBJ2-1 and V is TRBV6-1; 14 nucleotides agree with TRBD2. Germline CDR1 is MNHNS and CDR2 is SASEGT. V gave up 10 bases and J gave up 7 bases; unmatched junction bases: 9. This CDR3 spans 15 amino acids. The chain's CDR3 is CATRGLAGGLNEQFF. For the CDR3, the DNA is TGTGCCACACGCGGACTAGCGGGAGGCCTGAATGAGCAGTTCTTC.

At least ten counts were recorded for this clonotype. The chain carries TRBV18 and TRBJ2-7; tentatively, D is TRBD1 (6 bases). V lost 2 bases to trimming and J lost 3 bases, with 11 bases between them. The CDR3 covers 14 residues. Germline V gives CDR1 KGHSH, CDR2 LQKENI. In DNA form, the CDR3 reads TGTGCCAGCTCACCAGGGCAGGGGCGCTACGAGCAGTACTTC. It yields the protein CASSPGQGRYEQYF.

This clonotype showed up many times. The V call is TRBV11-2, the J call TRBJ2-5, with D unresolved. This CDR3 region has 15 residues. Germline V gene data show CDR1 as SGHAT and CDR2 as FQNNGV. Trimming cost V 1 base and J 1 base, with 10 bases left between them. The CDR3: CASSLGPFGQETQYF. The CDR3 DNA follows: TGTGCCAGCAGCTTAGGCCCTTTCGGCCAAGAGACCCAGTACTTC. The full variable domain, completed using reference TRBV11-2 and TRBJ2-5, is EAGVAQSPRYKIIEKRQSVAFWCNPISGHATLYWYQQILGQGPKLLIQFQNNGVVDDSQLPKDRFSAERLKGVDSTLKIQPAKLEDSAVYLCASSLGPFGQETQYFGPGTRLLVL.

As concerns this clonotype: This may stem from a read error, because a much larger clone lies one nucleotide away. The V call is TRBV11-3, the J call TRBJ2-3; tentative D call: TRBD2 (5 bases). V was clipped by 5 bases and J by 8 bases, with 17 bases between them. CDR1 SGHNT and CDR2 YENEEA come from the germline V gene. CDR3 length equals 14 residues. The CDR3, as DNA: TGTGCCAGCAGCGCAGCGCGCCAAGGAGGTACGCAGTATTTT. As protein: CASSAARQGGTQYF.

This clonotype was observed at least ten times. The rearrangement joins TRBV2 to TRBJ2-1; perhaps TRBD1 as D (6 bases). Germline V gene lookup returns CDR1 SNHLY and CDR2 FYNNEI. Deletions cut 5 bases from V and 4 bases from J, with 12 bases between. CDR3 length: 14 residues. Here the CDR3 DNA reads TGTGCCAGCAGTACAGGGTTGGGGTACAATGAGCAGTTCTTC. Protein: CASSTGLGYNEQFF.

The V gene is TRBV10-3, the J gene TRBJ2-1, with D possibly matching TRBD1 (5 bases). Germline CDR1 reads ENHRY; CDR2 reads SYGVKD. Deletions cut 0 bases from V and 0 bases from J, with 9 bases between. The CDR3 is made up of 16 amino acids. CDR3: CAISESQGSSYNEQFF. The CDR3, as DNA: TGTGCCATCAGTGAGTCGCAGGGAAGCTCCTACAATGAGCAGTTCTTC.

This clonotype has a count of ten or more. The V and J genes are TRBV18 and TRBJ1-2, with D uncertain. Per germline, CDR1 KGHSH and CDR2 LQKENI. Trimming stripped 5 bases from V and 4 bases from J, with 17 bases between. This CDR3 contains 15 residues. CDR3 DNA: TGTGCCAGCTCAATTGACAAGAGGATGTTCTATGGCTACACCTTC. Translating gives CASSIDKRMFYGYTF.

This clonotype was seen a few times. V is TRBV5-1 and J is TRBJ2-7, with TRBD2 matching 12 bases. The CDR3 is 17 residues long. V lost 6 bases to trimming and J lost 1 base; unmatched junction nucleotides: 11. Germline V gives CDR1 SGHRS, CDR2 YFSETQ. CDR3 sequence (DNA): TGCGCCAGCACCCCCTTGGGTCTAGCGGGAGGGTCCTACGAGCAGTACTTC. Residues: CASTPLGLAGGSYEQYF.

A few counts support this clonotype. The chain joins TRBV11-1 to TRBJ2-2; 8 positions agree with TRBD1. The CDR3 runs 15 residues. CDR1 SGHAT and CDR2 FQDESV come from the germline V gene (reference sequence). The ends lost 5 bases at V and 1 base at J; junction bases unmatched: 3. CDR3 in amino acids: CASSAGQENTGELFF. CDR3 sequence (DNA): TGTGCCAGCAGCGCGGGACAGGAGAACACCGGGGAGCTGTTTTTT.